Listed below are T cell receptor beta chains from one sample, sequenced in a study of control samples from healthy donors and cancer patients. Sequencing was performed with immunoSEQ multiplex PCR; in TCRdb, only in-frame clones are kept and a portion is missing. The sample lists around 42,000 clones, over 65% occurring once. The sample consisted of blood. These receptors were obtained from a man aged 55 to 70 in good health. CDR3s include the opening cysteine and the closing phenylalanine or tryptophan. Each record gives: clone size, D gene, V gene, J gene, CDR3 protein, CDR3 DNA. A D gene is named only where the DNA matches it firmly. The listing skips clone size in some rows; elsewhere it reads once, few, many or a size class.

NA	NA	TRBV2	TRBJ2-5	CASSEGQRETQYF	TGTGCCAGCAGTGAAGGGCAACGGGAGACCCAGTACTTC
NA	NA	TRBV7-2	TRBJ2-1	CASSLRRDRYNEQFF	TGTGCCAGCAGCTTGCGACGGGATCGGTACAATGAGCAGTTCTTC
NA	NA	TRBV7-8	TRBJ1-1	CASSSTEGRTEAFF	TGTGCCAGCAGCTCAACGGAGGGGAGGACTGAAGCTTTCTTT
NA	NA	TRBV10-2	TRBJ1-5	CASSVGAGSSNQPQHF	TGCGCCAGCAGTGTAGGGGCAGGTTCCAGCAATCAGCCCCAGCATTTT
few	NA	TRBV20-1	TRBJ1-2	CSASDRYF	TGCAGTGCTTCCGATCGGTACTTC
few	NA	TRBV23-1	TRBJ2-7	CALKAPRFPGPYEQYF	TGCGCCCTTAAAGCCCCCCGCTTCCCCGGCCCCTACGAGCAGTACTTC
NA	TRBD1	TRBV28	TRBJ2-5	CASSLGRGQRETQYF	TGTGCCAGCAGTTTAGGCAGGGGGCAGCGGGAGACCCAGTACTTC
NA	NA	TRBV6-6	TRBJ1-4	CASSYSEWGFREKLFF	TGTGCCAGCAGTTACTCTGAGTGGGGGTTTCGTGAAAAACTGTTTTTT
NA	NA	TRBV6-6	TRBJ1-2	CASSYWREGRDGYTF	TGTGCCAGCAGTTACTGGCGAGAGGGGCGGGATGGCTACACCTTC
NA	TRBD1	TRBV11-2	TRBJ2-7	CASSNDRGFPYEQYF	TGTGCCAGCAGCAATGACAGGGGCTTTCCCTACGAGCAGTACTTC
NA	NA	TRBV15	TRBJ1-5	CATSSFDNRGDLQAQHF	TGTGCCACCAGCAGTTTTGACAATCGTGGAGATCTCCAGGCCCAGCATTTT
NA	NA	TRBV30	TRBJ2-3	CAWSPRRDMGMQYF	TGTGCCTGGAGTCCCCGTAGGGACATGGGGATGCAGTATTTT
NA	NA	TRBV4-2	TRBJ2-7	CASSQASYPRVRQYF	TGTGCCAGCAGCCAAGCTTCCTATCCCAGGGTGCGGCAGTACTTC
once	TRBD1	TRBV11-2	TRBJ1-2	CASSQGGYYGYTF	TGTGCCAGCAGCCAGGGGGGGTACTATGGCTACACCTTC
NA	NA	TRBV23-1	TRBJ1-4	CASSHRVQDEKLFF	TGCGCCAGCAGTCACAGGGTCCAGGATGAAAAACTGTTTTTT
NA	NA	TRBV24-1	TRBJ1-5	CATSGDGNQPQHF	TGTGCCACCAGTGGTGATGGGAATCAGCCCCAGCATTTT
NA	TRBD1	TRBV28	TRBJ1-5	CASWDRNQPQHF	TGTGCCAGTTGGGACAGGAATCAGCCCCAGCATTTT
NA	NA	TRBV21-1	TRBJ1-3	CASSKWGGGDGSGNTIYF	TGTGCCAGCAGCAAATGGGGCGGAGGGGACGGCTCTGGAAACACCATATATTTT
NA	TRBD1	TRBV19	TRBJ2-4	CASSIDPGGPKNIQYF	TGTGCCAGTAGTATAGACCCAGGGGGCCCCAAAAACATTCAGTACTTC
NA	NA	TRBV2	TRBJ1-3	CASSEKTPGTGNTIYF	TGTGCCAGCAGTGAAAAAACACCGGGAACAGGAAACACCATATATTTT